These 21 T cell receptor beta chains were sequenced from one sample in a study of T cell clones after liver transplantation (dated by TCRdb to about 2019). Libraries were constructed by the immunoSEQ multiplex PCR assay. TCRdb mirrors the immuneACCESS table, restricted to in-frame sequences. Some clones are absent from its copies; in checked studies, under half trace to an unresolved V gene, and the reason for the others is unknown. The sample contains 60,000 or so clones, over 60% of them found a single time. The ten most abundant clones make up around 9.7% of the sample. Sequences were derived from CD4+ T cells from blood, sampled at the 22-month timepoint. Receptors were obtained from a human patient who received a liver transplant. Following a transplant, a fraction of the T cells may be traceable to the graft donor.

The chain is built from TRBV7-2 and TRBJ2-1; 9 positions agree with TRBD2. Germline-derived CDR1 and CDR2 are SGHTA and FQGNSA. The trim removed 1 base at V and 6 bases at J, leaving 4 bases unmatched. This CDR3 has 15 amino acids. CDR3 sequence reads: CASSLDSGGPNEQFF. The CDR3 nucleotides are TGTGCCAGCAGCTTAGACAGCGGGGGGCCCAATGAGCAGTTCTTC.

The rearrangement joins TRBV9 to TRBJ2-2; no clear D. The germline V gene encodes CDR1 SGDLS and CDR2 YYNGEE. Trimming left V 3 bases short and J 4 bases short, with 16 bases between. The CDR3 sequence is 16 residues long. CDR3 region: CASSAYSFTLTGELFF. The CDR3 nucleotides are TGTGCCAGCAGCGCTTACAGCTTCACCCTCACCGGGGAGCTGTTTTTT.

J is TRBJ2-3 and V is TRBV5-4; D is uncertain. CDR3 length: 14 amino acids. Looked up from germline, CDR1 is SGHNT and CDR2 is YYREEE (reference sequence). The V gene lost 6 bases and the J gene lost 2 bases, with 13 bases spanning the gap. The CDR3: CASTPGQNTDTQYF. CDR3 nucleotide sequence: TGTGCCAGCACCCCCGGGCAGAACACAGATACGCAGTATTTT.

This clone qualifies as medium-sized. V is TRBV20-1 and J is TRBJ2-7, with D uncertain. Trimming removed 3 bases from V and 2 bases from J, with 5 bases in between. Germline CDR1 is DFQATT and CDR2 is SNEGSKA (reference sequence). The CDR3 consists of 11 residues. CDR3 coding DNA: TGCAGTGCTAGGACAACCTACGAGCAGTACTTC. It is translated as CSARTTYEQYF.

The V call is TRBV18, the J call TRBJ2-5; D not certain. Trimming took 2 bases from V and 4 from J, leaving 14 bases between them. CDR3 length: 15 residues. CDR1 KGHSH and CDR2 LQKENI come from the germline V gene. CDR3 sequence: CASSPGLQVRETQYF. The CDR3 DNA sequence: TGTGCCAGCTCACCAGGTTTGCAGGTGCGAGAGACCCAGTACTTC.

The chain is built from TRBV19 and TRBJ2-4; D not resolved. Deletions cut 3 bases from V and 3 bases from J, with 6 bases between. The CDR3 consists of 13 residues. Looked up from germline, CDR1 is LNHDA and CDR2 is SQIVND (reference sequence). The CDR3 loop reads CASSIEHKNIQYF. DNA of the CDR3: TGTGCCAGTAGTATTGAGCACAAAAACATTCAGTACTTC.

This clone was seen a few times. The V gene is TRBV4-2, the J gene TRBJ1-5; the D is unclear. Per the germline V gene, CDR1 is LGHNA and CDR2 is YNFKEQ. The V and J ends lost 1 base and 5 bases respectively, with 6 bases between them. The CDR3 is made up of 13 amino acids. The DNA for the CDR3 is TGTGCCAGCAGCCAAGGGAGGGATCAGCCCCAGCATTTT. Encoded protein: CASSQGRDQPQHF.

V and J are TRBV5-4 and TRBJ2-7; D is perhaps TRBD1 (9 bases). Trimming removed 4 bases from V and 2 bases from J, with 19 bases in between. CDR3 length equals 16 residues. Germline-derived CDR1 and CDR2 are SGHNT and YYREEE (reference sequence). In nucleotides, the CDR3 is TGTGCCAGCAGCCCGGGGGGGGACAGGGCAACCTACGAGCAGTACTTC. This encodes CASSPGGDRATYEQYF.

The V gene is TRBV28, the J gene TRBJ1-5; tentatively, D is TRBD1 (6 bases). The CDR3 totals 15 residues. Germline V CDR1 and CDR2: MDHEN, SYDVKM. Trimming left V 5 bases short and J 4 bases short, with 15 bases between. The CDR3: CASSTAQGWNQPQHF. For the CDR3, the DNA is TGTGCCAGCAGTACAGCACAGGGATGGAATCAGCCCCAGCATTTT.

The chain combines TRBV6-1 with TRBJ2-1; 9 bases line up with TRBD1. V lost 5 bases, J lost 7 bases, and 9 bases stayed unmatched. This CDR3 contains 15 residues. Germline CDR1 reads MNHNS; CDR2 reads SASEGT. The CDR3 sequence is CASSQQQGARNEQFF. In DNA form, the CDR3 reads TGTGCCAGCAGTCAACAACAGGGGGCTCGGAATGAGCAGTTCTTC.

J is TRBJ1-2 and V is TRBV7-2; a possible D gene is TRBD1 (6 bases). CDR1 and CDR2 from the germline V gene are SGHTA and FQGNSA. The germline V and J ends were trimmed by 1 base and 4 bases, with 10 bases remaining between them. There are 14 residues in the CDR3. The CDR3 is CASSLDTGSYGYTF. DNA of the CDR3: TGTGCCAGCAGCTTAGATACAGGGTCCTATGGCTACACCTTC.

This rearrangement joins TRBV11-2 to TRBJ2-7; possible D gene TRBD2, 6 bases. CDR1 and CDR2 (germline): SGHAT, FQNNGV. V shed 0 bases and J shed 4 bases, with 7 bases lying between them. CDR3 length: 13 residues. CDR3: CASSLEGGYEQYF. The CDR3 region has the DNA TGTGCCAGCAGCTTAGAGGGGGGTTACGAGCAGTACTTC.

The CDR3 DNA follows: TGTGCCTCGGGGGCGGTCGAACTGTTTTTT. This sequence encodes CASGAVELFF. The chain couples TRBV10-3 to TRBJ2-2; perhaps D is TRBD1 or TRBD2 (6 bases each). The CDR3 has 10 residues. CDR1 and CDR2 from the germline V gene are ENHRY and SYGVKD. V lost 11 bases, J lost 14 bases, and 15 bases lay in between.

The J gene is TRBJ2-2, the V gene TRBV6-5, with D perhaps TRBD1 (6 bases). The V gene's germline CDR1 is MNHEY and CDR2 SVGAGI. The CDR3 loop spans 16 amino acids. Trimming shortened V by 4 bases and J by 1 base, and 13 bases separated the two germline ends. The CDR3 nucleotides read TGTGCCAGCAGTTTCCGGGACACGAGGAACACCGGGGAGCTGTTTTTT. As protein: CASSFRDTRNTGELFF.

The V call is TRBV7-9, the J call TRBJ1-2; the D is unclear. This CDR3 has 14 amino acids. Germline V gives CDR1 SEHNR, CDR2 FQNEAQ (reference sequence). V was pared by 1 base and J by 2 bases, with 8 bases between. DNA of the CDR3: TGTGCCAGCAGCTTAGGACAAAAAAACTATGGCTACACCTTC. It is translated as CASSLGQKNYGYTF.

J is TRBJ2-1 and V is TRBV28; no firm D call. CDR1 and CDR2 (germline): MDHEN, SYDVKM. The CDR3 runs to 12 residues. Between the trimmed V and J ends, which lost 4 bases and 5 bases, there was a span of 6 bases. The CDR3 bases are TGTGCCAGCAGTTCAGATAACAATGAGCAGTTCTTC. Translated, it gives CASSSDNNEQFF.

The chain combines TRBV5-1 with TRBJ2-7; 8 bases agree with TRBD1. After removal of 4 bases from V and 4 bases from J, the junction contained 10 bases not matched to a gene. CDR1 SGHRS and CDR2 YFSETQ come from the germline V gene. The CDR3 contains 15 residues. CDR3 region: CASSTTWDRTYEQYF. The DNA for the CDR3 is TGCGCCAGCAGCACCACCTGGGACAGGACATACGAGCAGTACTTC.

This chain connects TRBV19 to TRBJ2-3; D remains unclear. In germline, CDR1 is LNHDA, CDR2 SQIVND (reference sequence). V was trimmed by 5 bases and J by 14 bases, leaving 20 bases between them. The CDR3 consists of 13 residues. In nucleotides, the CDR3 is TGTGCCAGTAGTCCGCAAACGGTGAACGGCTTGTATTTT. Protein sequence: CASSPQTVNGLYF.

J is TRBJ2-2 and V is TRBV19; TRBD1 agrees at 8 bases. The CDR3 contains 15 residues. V lost 3 bases, J lost 5 bases, and 5 bases stayed unmatched. The germline V gene encodes CDR1 LNHDA and CDR2 SQIVND (reference sequence). The CDR3, as DNA: TGTGCCAGTAGTATTAGGCAGGGGGCGACCGGGGAGCTGTTTTTT. It translates to CASSIRQGATGELFF. The whole variable domain, filled in from reference TRBV19 and TRBJ2-2, reads DGGITQSPKYLFRKEGQNVTLSCEQNLNHDAMYWYRQDPGQGLRLIYYSQIVNDFQKGDIAEGYSVSREKKESFPLTVTSAQKNPTAFYLCASSIRQGATGELFFGEGSRLTVL.

The chain joins TRBV23-1 to TRBJ1-1; TRBD1 agrees at 9 bases. TRBV23-1 is given ORF status, its function remaining uncertain. Losses at the gene ends were 9 bases for V and 3 bases for J; bases not matched to a gene: 8. This CDR3 contains 14 residues. The CDR3 here is CARTTGGSDTEAFF. In DNA, the CDR3 is TGCGCCAGGACGACAGGGGGTAGTGACACTGAAGCTTTCTTT.

The rearrangement uses TRBV19 and TRBJ1-5; D perhaps matches TRBD1 (6 bases). Trimming took 6 bases from V and 2 from J, leaving 11 bases between them. The CDR3 totals 14 residues. Germline values: CDR1 LNHDA, CDR2 SQIVND (reference sequence). This chain's CDR3 is CASRVSGGNQPQHF. The DNA of the CDR3 is TGTGCCAGTAGGGTTTCAGGGGGCAATCAGCCCCAGCATTTT.